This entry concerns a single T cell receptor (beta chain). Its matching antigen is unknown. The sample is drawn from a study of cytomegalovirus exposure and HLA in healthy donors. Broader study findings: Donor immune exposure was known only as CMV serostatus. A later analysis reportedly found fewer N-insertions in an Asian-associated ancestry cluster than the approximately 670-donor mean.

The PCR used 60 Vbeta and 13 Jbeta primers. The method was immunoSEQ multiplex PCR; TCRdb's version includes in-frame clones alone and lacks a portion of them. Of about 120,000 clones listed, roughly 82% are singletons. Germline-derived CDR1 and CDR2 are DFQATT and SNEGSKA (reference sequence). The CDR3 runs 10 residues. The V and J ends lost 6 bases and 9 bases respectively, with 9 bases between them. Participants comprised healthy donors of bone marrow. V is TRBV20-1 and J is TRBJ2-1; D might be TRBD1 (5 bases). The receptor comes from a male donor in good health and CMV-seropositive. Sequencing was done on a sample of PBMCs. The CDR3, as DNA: TGCAGTGCCAGAAGGGGTGAGCAGTTCTTC. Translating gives CSARRGEQFF.